Shown below are 22 T cell receptor beta chains from a single sample sequenced in a study of early T cells in non-severe SARS-CoV-2 infection. TCRdb redid the calling of the 5' RACE reads with MiXCR, one entry per CDR3 protein. The data hold fewer than 65,000 distinct CDR3 sequences, with less than 9.5% observed a single time. The sample was whole blood, taken at baseline. The receptor set was obtained from an adult who was a healthcare worker with PCR-confirmed SARS-CoV-2 infection or an uninfected control (not recorded which).

This clonotype rates as medium-sized. The chain carries TRBV10-1 and TRBJ2-7, with D perhaps TRBD2 (6 bases). Germline CDR1 and CDR2: WNHNN and SYGVQD (reference sequence). V was clipped by 3 bases and J by 0 bases, with 6 bases between them. This CDR3 is built from 13 residues. The CDR3, as DNA: TGCGCCAGCAGTGAAGCGGGCTCCTACGAGCAGTACTTC. Translated, it gives CASSEAGSYEQYF.

This clonotype showed up just a few times. The chain couples TRBV27 to TRBJ2-3, with D tentatively TRBD1 (5 bases). The germline gives CDR1 MNHEY, CDR2 SMNVEV (reference sequence). The CDR3 has 17 residues. V lost 6 bases and J lost 5, with 24 bases in between. This chain's CDR3 is CASSFRQFRFTLDTQYF. For the CDR3, the DNA is TGTGCCAGCAGCTTTCGACAGTTCAGATTCACGCTAGATACGCAGTATTTT.

This clonotype rates as large. The chain employs TRBV11-2 and TRBJ2-2, with TRBD2 matching over 8 bases. The V gene's germline CDR1 is SGHAT and CDR2 FQNNGV. This CDR3 comprises 14 residues. V was clipped by 7 bases and J by 6 bases; unmatched bases: 7. The DNA for the CDR3 is TGTGCCAGCAACGAGCGGGGGCAAGCCGGGGAGCTGTTTTTT. Protein: CASNERGQAGELFF.

This clonotype was seen ten or more times. This chain joins TRBV6-4 and TRBJ1-2; TRBD1 agrees at 9 bases. The CDR3 has 15 amino acids. After removal of 3 bases from V and 4 bases from J, the junction contained 6 bases not matched to a gene. Looked up from germline, CDR1 is MRHNA and CDR2 is SNTAGT. The CDR3 nucleotides are TGTGCCAGCAGTGAAACGGGACAGGGTGGCTATGGCTACACCTTC. Its protein product is CASSETGQGGYGYTF.

There are many counts of this clonotype. The genes are TRBV20-1 and TRBJ1-3, with D maybe TRBD1 (5 bases). The V gene lost 3 bases and the J gene lost 2 bases, with 8 bases spanning the gap. CDR1 and CDR2 (germline): DFQATT, SNEGSKA (reference sequence). This CDR3 has 13 residues. This chain's CDR3 is CSASGGAGNTIYF. The CDR3 region has the DNA TGCAGTGCTAGCGGGGGAGCTGGAAACACCATATATTTT.

This clonotype was picked up one time. A read error may explain this, as a much larger clone is one base away. The V and J genes are TRBV28 and TRBJ2-7, with a tentative D call TRBD2 (5 bases). The V end was cut by 10 bases, the J end by 9 bases, with 16 bases between. CDR3 length: 11 residues. Germline V gene lookup returns CDR1 MDHEN and CDR2 SYDVKM. The CDR3 DNA sequence: TGTGCCACCTTGTCCAGCGGTTGGCAGTACTTC. It specifies CATLSSGWQYF. The variable domain in full, with the rest retrieved from reference TRBV28 and TRBJ2-7, is DVKVTQSSRYLVKRTGEKVFLECVQDMDHENMFWYRQDPGLGLRLIYFSYDVKMKEKGDIPEGYSVSREKKERFSLILESASTNQTSMYLCATLSSGWQYFGPGTRLTVT.

V and J are TRBV6-5 and TRBJ2-7; D is undetermined. V lost 0 bases to trimming and J lost 2 bases, with 11 bases between them. CDR1 is MNHEY, CDR2 SVGAGI, per germline. The CDR3 loop spans 15 amino acids. CDR3 residues: CASSYSRHLPYEQYF. The CDR3 nucleotides are TGTGCCAGCAGTTACTCCCGGCACCTACCCTACGAGCAGTACTTC.

The rearrangement links TRBV6-1 to TRBJ2-7; weak D call: TRBD2 (5 bases). The germline V gene has CDR1 MNHNS and CDR2 SASEGT. The ends were cut back, 10 bases at V and 7 bases at J, with 11 bases in the middle. CDR3 size: 10 residues. The CDR3 DNA is TGTGCCACCGACTCGGGGGAGCAGTACTTC. This gives the protein CATDSGEQYF.

This clonotype came up a few times. Here the CDR3 reads CASSSGTAGLKYF. The DNA of the CDR3 is TGTGCCAGCAGCTCCGGGACAGCGGGTCTCAAGTACTTC. The chain couples TRBV11-2 to TRBJ2-4; possible D gene TRBD1, 7 bases. The germline V gene has CDR1 SGHAT and CDR2 FQNNGV. This CDR3 contains 13 residues. Trimming took off 4 bases at V and 14 bases at J, with 18 bases between the two ends.

This clonotype was counted ten times or more. CDR3 sequence (DNA): TGCGCCAGCAGCACCGACTCTAGCGGGATAGGCGAGCAGTACTTC. It specifies CASSTDSSGIGEQYF. The rearrangement joins TRBV5-1 to TRBJ2-7; 9 bases match TRBD2. After removal of 4 bases from V and 6 bases from J, the junction contained 11 bases not matched to a gene. Germline V gene data show CDR1 as SGHRS and CDR2 as YFSETQ. This CDR3 is built from 15 residues.

The chain uses TRBV30 and TRBJ2-7, with 11 bases that match TRBD2. V shed 8 bases and J 2 bases; nucleotides not matched to a gene: 20. CDR1 GTSNPN and CDR2 SVGIG come from the germline V gene (reference sequence). The CDR3 covers 18 residues. The CDR3 nucleotides read TGTGCCGGGATTGACCTCTTAGCGGGAGGGCCCTCTACCTACGAGCAGTACTTC. This sequence encodes CAGIDLLAGGPSTYEQYF.

This clonotype was seen only a few times. The V gene is TRBV28, the J gene TRBJ2-7, with D uncertain. CDR1 and CDR2 (germline): MDHEN, SYDVKM. V was trimmed by 6 bases and J by 6 bases, leaving 15 bases between them. CDR3 size: 13 residues. Here the CDR3 DNA reads TGTGCCAGCAGCCTAGGAGAAATCTCCGAGCAGTACTTC. This codes for CASSLGEISEQYF. The complete variable domain, with remaining parts taken from reference TRBV28 and TRBJ2-7, reads DVKVTQSSRYLVKRTGEKVFLECVQDMDHENMFWYRQDPGLGLRLIYFSYDVKMKEKGDIPEGYSVSREKKERFSLILESASTNQTSMYLCASSLGEISEQYFGPGTRLTVT.

This clonotype was recorded a few times. The V gene is TRBV7-9, the J gene TRBJ2-7; D gene ambiguous. The V end lost 5 bases, the J end lost 5 bases, and 19 bases lay between the germline ends. CDR1 and CDR2 from the germline V gene are SEHNR and FQNEAQ (reference sequence). This CDR3 has 15 amino acids. The CDR3 coding sequence is TGTGCCAGCAGCCAAACCCACGCATCTCGGAACGAGCAGTACTTC. Its translation: CASSQTHASRNEQYF.

In this sample, this clonotype turned up many times. V usage is TRBV29-1 and J usage is TRBJ2-5, with 8 bases matching TRBD2. V was pared by 0 bases and J by 2 bases, with 11 bases of the junction left unmatched. Germline CDR1 and CDR2: SQVTM and ANQGSEA. CDR3 size: 17 residues. The CDR3 coding sequence is TGCAGCGTTGAAGATCTTTTGCCGGGACTAGTTCAAGAGACCCAGTACTTC. Translated, it gives CSVEDLLPGLVQETQYF.

This clonotype has ten or more counts. This sequence joins TRBV7-2 and TRBJ2-3; 11 positions match TRBD2. This CDR3 has 17 residues. Trimming took 4 bases from V and 0 from J; bases not matched to a gene: 6. Germline V lookup: CDR1 SGHTA, CDR2 FQGNSA. The CDR3 bases are TGTGCCAGCAGCTCCTGGACTAGCGGGTCTAGCACAGATACGCAGTATTTT. Translating gives CASSSWTSGSSTDTQYF.

This clonotype qualifies as medium-sized. This chain uses TRBV28 with TRBJ1-5; D remains ambiguous. V lost 7 bases and J lost 3, with 19 bases in between. The V gene's germline CDR1 is MDHEN and CDR2 SYDVKM. The length of the CDR3 is 16 residues. CDR3 sequence: CASTPLRGDYNQPQHF. The CDR3 DNA follows: TGTGCCAGCACACCCTTGCGGGGAGATTACAATCAGCCCCAGCATTTT.

Many counts were recorded for this clonotype. The J gene is TRBJ2-6, the V gene TRBV28; 9 positions match TRBD1. With 4 bases clipped from V and 2 bases from J, the junction kept 6 bases outside the gene matches. The germline CDR1 and CDR2 sequences are MDHEN and SYDVKM. The CDR3 contains 17 residues. CDR3 in DNA: TGTGCCAGCAGTTCAGTGGACAGGGGAACTGGGGCCAACGTCCTGACTTTC. Residues: CASSSVDRGTGANVLTF. The entire variable domain, with the rest obtained from reference TRBV28 and TRBJ2-6, is as follows: DVKVTQSSRYLVKRTGEKVFLECVQDMDHENMFWYRQDPGLGLRLIYFSYDVKMKEKGDIPEGYSVSREKKERFSLILESASTNQTSMYLCASSSVDRGTGANVLTFGAGSRLTVL.

This clonotype has only a few counts. The rearrangement uses TRBV3-1 and TRBJ2-7; 8 bases are a match to TRBD1. V was pared by 0 bases and J by 6 bases, with 7 bases of the junction left unmatched. Germline lookup yields CDR1 LGHDT and CDR2 YNNKEL (reference sequence). The CDR3 contains 15 residues. The CDR3 protein is CASSQDPQGAREQYF. The CDR3 DNA sequence: TGTGCCAGCAGCCAAGACCCCCAGGGGGCTCGCGAGCAGTACTTC.

The gene calls are TRBV19 and TRBJ1-2; D unresolved. V lost 3 bases, J lost 3 bases, and 14 bases lay in between. CDR1 and CDR2 (germline): LNHDA, SQIVND (reference sequence). The CDR3 runs to 15 residues. The chain's CDR3 is CASSIQVGADYGYTF. Written as DNA, the CDR3 is TGTGCCAGTAGTATTCAGGTGGGCGCTGACTATGGCTACACCTTC.

This clonotype has more than one count but fewer than ten. The chain links TRBV28 to TRBJ2-7; no clear D. V was shortened by 8 bases and J by 6 bases, with 14 bases between the two germline ends. This CDR3 spans 12 amino acids. Germline V gene sequence: CDR1 MDHEN, CDR2 SYDVKM. The CDR3 coding sequence is TGTGCCAGCGTTGGTAATTCGATCGAGCAGTACTTC. Protein: CASVGNSIEQYF. Complete variable domain (other parts from reference TRBV28 and TRBJ2-7): DVKVTQSSRYLVKRTGEKVFLECVQDMDHENMFWYRQDPGLGLRLIYFSYDVKMKEKGDIPEGYSVSREKKERFSLILESASTNQTSMYLCASVGNSIEQYFGPGTRLTVT.

In DNA form, the CDR3 reads TGCAGTGCTACCCATAGCGGGAGTGGCTCCTACGAGCAGTACTTC. It codes for CSATHSGSGSYEQYF. The V gene is TRBV20-1, the J gene TRBJ2-7, with 9 bases matching TRBD2. V dropped 4 bases and J dropped 0; count of bases not matched to a gene: 7. Germline V gene lookup returns CDR1 DFQATT and CDR2 SNEGSKA (reference sequence). The CDR3 has 15 amino acids.

This clonotype was seen only a few times. V usage is TRBV6-6 and J usage is TRBJ1-2; unclear D gene. The V end lost 6 bases, the J end lost 1 base, and 9 bases lay between the germline ends. CDR3 size: 13 residues. CDR1 is MNHNY, CDR2 SVGAGI, per germline (reference sequence). The CDR3 loop is CASSPVRNYGYTF. The CDR3 DNA sequence: TGTGCCAGCAGCCCCGTCCGTAACTATGGCTACACCTTC.